This is a list of T cell receptor beta chains from one sample in a study of OX40 agonist ivuxolimab in advanced cancers. Clones were sequenced by immunoSEQ multiplex PCR, and TCRdb holds only the in-frame ones, with some missing. The table records about 72,000 clones, 80% to 90% of them present only once. Sequenced material: CD4+ or CD8+ T cells sorted from blood, taken in a trial of the OX40 agonist ivuxolimab. The receptors originated from an adult with an advanced solid tumor such as melanoma, head and neck, liver or kidney cancer. Both conserved end residues are part of each CDR3. A D gene is named only where the DNA matches it firmly. Clone size is shown for a subset of rows, as once, few, many or a class of expanded clone.

clone_size d_call j_call v_call cdr3_aa cdr3_nt
- - TRBJ2-5 TRBV27 CASRMGEETQYF TGTGCCAGCAGGATGGGGGAAGAGACCCAGTACTTC
- - TRBJ2-5 TRBV7-6 CASSLGVEETQYF TGTGCCAGCAGCTTAGGTGTTGAGGAGACCCAGTACTTC
few TRBD1 TRBJ1-1 TRBV19 CATSTGDVTEAFF TGTGCCACCAGTACAGGGGATGTGACTGAAGCTTTCTTT
- - TRBJ2-5 TRBV10-3 CAIRGSEKETQYF TGTGCCATCAGGGGTAGCGAGAAGGAGACCCAGTACTTC
- - TRBJ2-3 TRBV5-1 CASSLAEVGSDTQYF TGCGCCAGCAGCTTGGCCGAGGTTGGCAGTGATACGCAGTATTTT
- - TRBJ2-5 TRBV2 CASSGTEQETQYF TGTGCCAGCAGTGGGACAGAACAAGAGACCCAGTACTTC
few - TRBJ2-6 TRBV5-4 CASSEGQTGANVLTF TGTGCCAGCAGCGAAGGACAGACTGGGGCCAACGTCCTGACTTTC
once - TRBJ2-5 TRBV9 CASSPRGMGTQYF TGTGCCAGCAGCCCCCGGGGCATGGGGACCCAGTACTTC
- - TRBJ1-1 TRBV5-6 CASSLGQWSEAFF TGTGCCAGCAGCTTGGGGCAGTGGAGTGAAGCTTTCTTT
- - TRBJ1-4 TRBV27 CASSEKRGSGKLFF TGTGCCAGCTCGGAGAAGAGGGGCTCTGGAAAACTGTTTTTT
- - TRBJ1-3 TRBV7-3 CASSQDSSGNTIYF TGTGCCAGCAGCCAGGACAGCTCTGGAAACACCATATATTTT
- - TRBJ1-1 TRBV7-8 CASSKMGNLQTEAFF TGTGCCAGCAGCAAAATGGGCAACCTGCAGACTGAAGCTTTCTTT
- - TRBJ1-2 TRBV6-1 CASSEVWSGGYTF TGTGCCAGCAGTGAAGTCTGGTCCGGCGGCTACACCTTC
- - TRBJ1-5 TRBV7-9 CASSVQGQPQHF TGTGCCAGCAGCGTACAGGGCCAGCCCCAGCATTTT
- - TRBJ1-6 TRBV19 CASHRGVGNSPLHF TGTGCCTCTCACCGGGGGGTGGGTAATTCACCCCTCCACTTT
- - TRBJ2-2 TRBV25-1 CASSVAGANTGELFF TGTGCCAGCAGTGTGGCAGGGGCGAACACCGGGGAGCTGTTTTTT
- - TRBJ1-5 TRBV6-6 CASSYSIGDSNQPQHF TGTGCCAGCAGTTACTCAATCGGGGATAGCAATCAGCCCCAGCATTTT
- TRBD1 TRBJ2-1 TRBV7-2 CASSRTGSSYNEQFF TGTGCCAGCAGCCGGACAGGCAGCTCCTACAATGAGCAGTTCTTC